These 29 T cell receptor beta chains originate from one sample sequenced in a study of T cell responses to AZD1222 COVID-19 vaccine. Here immunoSEQ multiplex PCR was the method, and the copy in TCRdb shows in-frame clones only, minus some. The data hold 150,000 or so clones, with roughly nine tenths observed a single time. This material consisted of peripheral blood, taken on day 0 of AZD1222 vaccination. The receptors were sampled from an adult in good health.

This chain links TRBV5-8 with TRBJ2-7, with 7 positions matching TRBD1. Trimming took 4 bases from V and 4 from J; bases not matched to a gene: 5. The V gene's germline CDR1 is SGHTS and CDR2 YDEGEE. This CDR3 contains 13 residues. The CDR3 spells CASSRGTVYEQYF. The CDR3 bases are TGTGCCAGCAGCAGAGGGACAGTTTACGAGCAGTACTTC.

V usage is TRBV6-6 and J usage is TRBJ1-1; D gene ambiguous. V gave up 0 bases and J gave up 1 base, with 0 bases separating them. The CDR3 is 12 residues long. Germline CDR1 reads MNHNY; CDR2 reads SVGAGI (reference sequence). The DNA for the CDR3 is TGTGCCAGCAGTTACTCGAACACTGAAGCTTTCTTT. It codes for CASSYSNTEAFF.

CDR3 coding DNA: TGTGCCAGCAGCCCGACCGGGACAGGGTTGGGGGACATTCAGTACTTC. Encoded protein: CASSPTGTGLGDIQYF. This chain connects TRBV28 to TRBJ2-4; 9 bases map to TRBD1. This CDR3 has 16 residues. From germline, CDR1 is MDHEN and CDR2 SYDVKM. V dropped 6 bases and J dropped 8; count of bases not matched to a gene: 14.

The chain carries TRBV2 and TRBJ2-3, with D uncertain. This CDR3 spans 13 amino acids. V was pared by 8 bases and J by 2 bases, with 11 bases between. The germline V gene has CDR1 SNHLY and CDR2 FYNNEI. This chain's CDR3 is CASYYRTTDTQYF. CDR3 bases: TGTGCCAGCTACTACCGAACCACAGATACGCAGTATTTT.

The rearrangement joins TRBV6-2 or TRBV6-3 to TRBJ2-1; D could derive from TRBD1 or TRBD2 (6 bases each). The CDR3 sequence is 16 residues long. In germline, CDR1 is MNHEY, CDR2 SVGEGT. Between the trimmed V and J ends, which lost 6 bases and 3 bases, there was a span of 18 bases. CDR3 loop: CASSPVGGTLYNEQFF. For the CDR3, the DNA is TGTGCCAGCAGCCCTGTAGGGGGGACACTCTACAATGAGCAGTTCTTC.

This chain joins TRBV27 and TRBJ2-7; no clear D gene. With 3 bases removed from V and 2 bases from J, the gap between germline ends came to 8 bases. The length of the CDR3 is 13 residues. CDR1 MNHEY and CDR2 SMNVEV come from the germline V gene (reference sequence). For the CDR3, the DNA is TGTGCCAGCAGTTTGGCGGCAGCCTACGAGCAGTACTTC. This codes for CASSLAAAYEQYF.

As DNA, the CDR3 is TGCGCCAGCAGCTTTCCCATTTCTCCGGACAGGGATAATGAAAAACTGTTTTTT. Its protein is CASSFPISPDRDNEKLFF. V usage is TRBV5-1 and J usage is TRBJ1-4; 8 bases map to TRBD1. Trimming cost V 2 bases and J 4 bases; bases outside gene matches: 13. In germline, CDR1 is SGHRS, CDR2 YFSETQ. This CDR3 spans 18 amino acids.

J is TRBJ1-2 and V is TRBV12-3 or TRBV12-4, with D perhaps matching TRBD1 (5 bases). CDR3 length: 13 residues. V was shortened by 8 bases and J by 8 bases, with 18 bases between the two germline ends. Here the CDR3 reads CASGRSLRDGYTF. CDR3 DNA: TGTGCCAGCGGACGTTCATTGAGGGACGGCTACACCTTC.

This clone appeared a single time. The chain recombines TRBV7-2 with TRBJ1-1; TRBD1 matches 7 bases. The CDR3 consists of 14 residues. Germline CDR1 reads SGHTA; CDR2 reads FQGNSA. With V trimmed by 5 bases and J by 3 bases, 6 bases remained unmatched. The CDR3 loop is CASSPGDRYTEAFF. In nucleotides, the CDR3 is TGTGCCAGCAGCCCTGGGGACAGATACACTGAAGCTTTCTTT.

The V call is TRBV27, the J call TRBJ2-7; 9 nucleotides agree with TRBD1. CDR1 and CDR2 from the germline V gene are MNHEY and SMNVEV (reference sequence). V lost 3 bases, J lost 6 bases, and 6 bases stayed unmatched. The CDR3 contains 14 residues. The CDR3 region is CASSLYRGQGEQYF. The CDR3 bases are TGTGCCAGCAGTTTGTACAGGGGGCAGGGCGAGCAGTACTTC.

Note on this clone: Other DNA sequences in this sample translate to the same CDR3. This chain connects TRBV19 to TRBJ2-7; the match to TRBD1 covers 7 bases. The CDR3 consists of 15 residues. The junction had 5 bases not matched to a gene; V was cut back by 3 bases and J by 0 bases. Germline-derived CDR1 and CDR2 are LNHDA and SQIVND (reference sequence). The CDR3 spells CASSISGTDSYEQYF. CDR3 bases: TGTGCCAGTAGTATTTCGGGGACAGACTCCTACGAGCAGTACTTC.

V and J are TRBV7-9 and TRBJ1-1; D is possibly TRBD1 (6 bases). Trimming removed 5 bases at V and 5 bases at J, with 18 bases between. CDR1 SEHNR and CDR2 FQNEAQ come from the germline V gene (reference sequence). This CDR3 is 15 amino acids long. The CDR3 protein is CASSEPQGLRTEAFF. DNA of the CDR3: TGTGCCAGCAGCGAACCACAGGGTTTGAGGACTGAAGCTTTCTTT.

The chain combines TRBV7-9 with TRBJ2-1; a weak D match, TRBD2 (7 bases). The CDR3 has 17 residues. V lost 8 bases, J lost 0 bases, and 20 bases lay in between. CDR1 is SEHNR and CDR2 is FQNEAQ in the germline V gene (reference sequence). The CDR3 DNA is TGTGCCAGCGGGGGGGCACAAGCGATGACCTCCTACAATGAGCAGTTCTTC. Protein: CASGGAQAMTSYNEQFF. Full variable domain (rest looked up from reference TRBV7-9 and TRBJ2-1): DTGVSQNPRHKITKRGQNVTFRCDPISEHNRLYWYRQTLGQGPEFLTYFQNEAQLEKSRLLSDRFSAERPKGSFSTLEIQRTEQGDSAMYLCASGGAQAMTSYNEQFFGPGTRLTVL.

The count of this clone is one. This sequence joins TRBV6-1 and TRBJ1-2; no firm D call. Trimming stripped 1 base from V and 4 bases from J, with 10 bases between. This CDR3 is built from 14 residues. The germline gives CDR1 MNHNS, CDR2 SASEGT. In DNA, the CDR3 is TGTGCCAGCAGTGAAGAGGCAGGATTCTATGGCTACACCTTC. Translation gives CASSEEAGFYGYTF.

V and J are TRBV29-1 and TRBJ1-1, with 9 bases that match TRBD1. The junction had 7 bases not matched to a gene; V was cut back by 6 bases and J by 5 bases. This CDR3 contains 13 residues. Germline CDR1 SQVTM, CDR2 ANQGSEA. In DNA, the CDR3 is TGCAGCGTCACCATGACAGGGGGGACTGAAGCTTTCTTT. Protein product: CSVTMTGGTEAFF.

The chain uses TRBV12-5 and TRBJ2-5, with D unresolved. With 5 bases removed from V and 5 bases from J, the gap between germline ends came to 18 bases. CDR1 and CDR2 from the germline V gene are LGHNT and FRNRAP. CDR3 length equals 15 residues. CDR3 amino acids: CASGAPGPGVETQYF. The DNA of the CDR3 is TGTGCTAGTGGTGCCCCGGGCCCGGGTGTGGAGACCCAGTACTTC.

This chain links TRBV5-1 with TRBJ1-4, with D unresolved. The germline V gene encodes CDR1 SGHRS and CDR2 YFSETQ. Between the trimmed V and J ends, which lost 2 bases and 5 bases, there was a span of 16 bases. This CDR3 has 16 amino acids. Here the CDR3 reads CASSLWRVGENEKLFF. CDR3 in DNA: TGCGCCAGCAGCTTATGGAGGGTGGGCGAAAATGAAAAACTGTTTTTT.

The V gene is TRBV5-8, the J gene TRBJ1-1; 8 bases agree with TRBD1. The CDR3 contains 15 residues. Germline V gene data show CDR1 as SGHTS and CDR2 as YDEGEE. After removal of 3 bases from V and 4 bases from J, the junction contained 8 bases not matched to a gene. The CDR3 DNA sequence: TGTGCCAGCAGCTCTGACAGGGGCCGGAGCACTGAAGCTTTCTTT. This encodes CASSSDRGRSTEAFF. Variable domain in full (rest from reference TRBV5-8 and TRBJ1-1): EAGVTQSPTHLIKTRGQQATLRCSPISGHTSVYWYQQALGLGLQFLLWYDEGEERNRGNFPPRFSGRQFPNYSSELNVNALELEDSALYLCASSSDRGRSTEAFFGQGTRLTVV.

The chain employs TRBV6-2 or TRBV6-3 and TRBJ1-5; the D gene is possibly TRBD1 (5 bases). The CDR3 loop spans 15 amino acids. V was pared by 5 bases and J by 5 bases, with 16 bases between. Germline CDR1 is MNHEY and CDR2 is SVGEGT. The CDR3 bases are TGTGCCAGCAGTAAAAGTGGGGGAGATCATCAGCCCCAGCATTTT. This sequence encodes CASSKSGGDHQPQHF.

J is TRBJ2-1 and V is TRBV5-4; D not resolved. The V and J ends lost 3 bases and 8 bases respectively, with 6 bases between them. Germline V gives CDR1 SGHNT, CDR2 YYREEE (reference sequence). This CDR3 spans 11 amino acids. CDR3 DNA sequence: TGTGCCAGCAGCTATGGCGATGAGCAGTTCTTC. Translated, it gives CASSYGDEQFF.

This clone has more than one count but fewer than ten. The chain couples TRBV6-2 or TRBV6-3 to TRBJ2-7; weak D call: TRBD2 (6 bases). Germline V gene data show CDR1 as MNHEY and CDR2 as SVGEGT. V dropped 2 bases and J dropped 2 bases, with 10 bases sitting between them. This CDR3 comprises 14 residues. CDR3 DNA sequence: TGTGCCAGCAGTTACCGGGACTTGACCTACGAGCAGTACTTC. This codes for CASSYRDLTYEQYF.

This chain uses TRBV19 with TRBJ2-1, with 12 bases lining up with TRBD2. The germline V gene encodes CDR1 LNHDA and CDR2 SQIVND (reference sequence). The CDR3 covers 21 residues. After removal of 0 bases from V and 0 bases from J, the junction contained 12 bases not matched to a gene. The CDR3 region has the DNA TGTGCCAGTAGTATAGAGGCCCCGGGACTAGCGGGCTTGAGCTCCTACAATGAGCAGTTCTTC. Encoded protein: CASSIEAPGLAGLSSYNEQFF. The full variable domain, with the rest looked up from reference TRBV19 and TRBJ2-1, is DGGITQSPKYLFRKEGQNVTLSCEQNLNHDAMYWYRQDPGQGLRLIYYSQIVNDFQKGDIAEGYSVSREKKESFPLTVTSAQKNPTAFYLCASSIEAPGLAGLSSYNEQFFGPGTRLTVL.

The genes are TRBV11-3 and TRBJ2-7, with D possibly matching TRBD2 (5 bases). The CDR3 has 12 residues. V was trimmed by 2 bases and J by 3 bases, leaving 5 bases between them. Germline CDR1 reads SGHNT; CDR2 reads YENEEA. CDR3 protein: CASSLRGYEQYF. DNA for the CDR3: TGTGCCAGCAGCTTACGGGGCTACGAGCAGTACTTC.

The rearrangement uses TRBV5-1 and TRBJ1-1; no clear D. V lost 0 bases and J 1 base, leaving 4 bases between the germline ends. Germline V gene sequence: CDR1 SGHRS, CDR2 YFSETQ. The length of the CDR3 is 13 residues. The CDR3 region is CASSLEPNTEAFF. The DNA of the CDR3 is TGCGCCAGCAGCTTGGAGCCGAACACTGAAGCTTTCTTT.

The gene calls are TRBV18 and TRBJ2-7; D may correspond to TRBD1 or TRBD2 (5 bases each). Germline values: CDR1 KGHSH, CDR2 LQKENI. The CDR3 sequence is 14 residues long. The V end was cut by 6 bases, the J end by 2 bases, with 14 bases between. The CDR3 here is CASSRAERTYEQYF. CDR3 coding DNA: TGTGCCAGCTCCAGGGCGGAGCGGACCTACGAGCAGTACTTC.

The chain has TRBV15 and TRBJ1-2; 8 bases map to TRBD1. J gave up 7 bases and V 5 bases, and 12 bases lay outside the gene matches. Per germline, CDR1 LNHNV and CDR2 YYDKDF (reference sequence). The CDR3 has 15 residues. The DNA of the CDR3 is TGTGCCACCAGCGGCGAAGACAGGGGAGGTTTTGGCTACACCTTC. Translation: CATSGEDRGGFGYTF.

The chain carries TRBV9 and TRBJ2-7; D gene ambiguous. The germline V gene encodes CDR1 SGDLS and CDR2 YYNGEE. The CDR3 sequence is 13 residues long. Trimming stripped 0 bases from V and 2 bases from J, with 6 bases between. The CDR3 here is CASSVGSPYEQYF. The CDR3 DNA reads as TGTGCCAGCAGCGTAGGATCCCCCTACGAGCAGTACTTC.

V gene TRBV9 combines with J gene TRBJ2-3; TRBD2 agrees at 7 bases. Trimming took 1 base from V and 9 from J; bases not matched to a gene: 17. Germline V gives CDR1 SGDLS, CDR2 YYNGEE. This CDR3 contains 17 residues. In nucleotides, the CDR3 is TGTGCCAGCAGCGTATCCCGGATTGCAGAGGGAGGGCCGACGCAGTATTTT. Residues: CASSVSRIAEGGPTQYF.

The J gene is TRBJ1-2, the V gene TRBV12-3 or TRBV12-4, with a possible D match to TRBD1 (5 bases). V gave up 2 bases and J gave up 8 bases, with 9 bases separating them. CDR3 length: 12 amino acids. CDR3 in DNA: TGTGCCAGCAGTTTATTGGGGCGCGGCTACACCTTC. Translation gives CASSLLGRGYTF.